Below, one T cell receptor (beta chain) is given with its context. The target antigen is unknown. The PCR was carried out with 60 Vbeta primers and 13 Jbeta primers. The repertoire was sequenced with immunoSEQ multiplex PCR; TCRdb's copy has only in-frame clones and lacks some. The sample records fewer than 100,000 clones, around 74% being singletons. Trimming took 3 bases from V and 3 from J, leaving 10 bases between them. Germline CDR1 LNHDA, CDR2 SQIVND (reference sequence). The CDR3 covers 14 residues. The data stem from a study of cytomegalovirus exposure and HLA in healthy donors. Study in general: The study placed around 80% of its 398 genotyped donors in the Caucasian-associated ancestry cluster. Study findings and constraints: Among TCR beta chains, those listed as cytomegalovirus-associated numbered around 180. Presence/absence analysis assumed near-uniform sequencing depth across donors.

The receptor comes from a man aged 35 to 55 in good health and CMV-seropositive. The sample comprised PBMCs. The rearrangement uses TRBV19 and TRBJ2-3; possible D gene TRBD1, 6 bases. CDR3: CASSIRGHTDTQYF. CDR3 bases: TGTGCCAGTAGTATTCGGGGACATACAGATACGCAGTATTTT.